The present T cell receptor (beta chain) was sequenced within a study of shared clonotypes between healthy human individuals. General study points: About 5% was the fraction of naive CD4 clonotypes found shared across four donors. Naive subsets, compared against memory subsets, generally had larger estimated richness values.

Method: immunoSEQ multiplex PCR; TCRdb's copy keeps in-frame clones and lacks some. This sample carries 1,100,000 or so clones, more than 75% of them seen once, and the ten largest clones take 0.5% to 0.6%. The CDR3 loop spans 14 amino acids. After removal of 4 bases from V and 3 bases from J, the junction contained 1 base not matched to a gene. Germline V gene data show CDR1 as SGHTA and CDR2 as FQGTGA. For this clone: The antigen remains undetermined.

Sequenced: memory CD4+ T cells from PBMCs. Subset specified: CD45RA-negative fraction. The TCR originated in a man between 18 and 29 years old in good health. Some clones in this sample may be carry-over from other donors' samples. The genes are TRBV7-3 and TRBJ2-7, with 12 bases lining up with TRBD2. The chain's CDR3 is CASSSGLAGYEQYF. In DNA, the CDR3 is TGTGCCAGCAGCTCGGGACTAGCGGGCTACGAGCAGTACTTC.